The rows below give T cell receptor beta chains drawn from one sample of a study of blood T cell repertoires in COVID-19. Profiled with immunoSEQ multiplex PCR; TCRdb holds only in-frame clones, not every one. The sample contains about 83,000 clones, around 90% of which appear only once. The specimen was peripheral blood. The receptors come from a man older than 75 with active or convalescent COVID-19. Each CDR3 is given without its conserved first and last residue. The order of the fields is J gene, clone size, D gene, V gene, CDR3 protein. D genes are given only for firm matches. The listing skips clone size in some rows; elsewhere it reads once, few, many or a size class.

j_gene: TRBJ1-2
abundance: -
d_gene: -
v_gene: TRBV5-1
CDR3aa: ASSPGGEHYGYT

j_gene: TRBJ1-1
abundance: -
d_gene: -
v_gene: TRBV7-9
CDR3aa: ASSLRGEGTEAF

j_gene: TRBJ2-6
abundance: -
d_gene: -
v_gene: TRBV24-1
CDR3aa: AIQEDSGANVLT

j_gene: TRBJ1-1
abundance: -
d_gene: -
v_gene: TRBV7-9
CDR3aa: ASSLDRGSRTEAF

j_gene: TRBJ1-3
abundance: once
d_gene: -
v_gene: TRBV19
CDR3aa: ASCTGPFSGNTIY

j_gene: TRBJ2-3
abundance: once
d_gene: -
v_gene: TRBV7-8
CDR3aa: ASSLAKGPQWGQY

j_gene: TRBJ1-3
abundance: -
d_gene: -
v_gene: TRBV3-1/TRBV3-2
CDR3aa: ASSQSDTIY

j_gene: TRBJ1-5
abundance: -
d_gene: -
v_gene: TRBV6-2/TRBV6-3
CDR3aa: ASSYPGRQPQH

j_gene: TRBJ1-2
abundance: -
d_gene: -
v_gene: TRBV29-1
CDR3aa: SVENTGYYGYT

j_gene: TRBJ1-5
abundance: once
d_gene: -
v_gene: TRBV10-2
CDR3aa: ASSPAGSNQPQH

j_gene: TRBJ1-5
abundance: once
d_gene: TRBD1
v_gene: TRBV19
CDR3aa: ASRGGQSNQPQH

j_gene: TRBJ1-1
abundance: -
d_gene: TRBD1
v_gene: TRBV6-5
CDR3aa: ASSPHRGQNTEAF

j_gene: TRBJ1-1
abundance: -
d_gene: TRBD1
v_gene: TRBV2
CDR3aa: ASSGQGNTEAF

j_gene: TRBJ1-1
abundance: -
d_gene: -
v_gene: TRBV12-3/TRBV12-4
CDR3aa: ASSFGVYTEAF

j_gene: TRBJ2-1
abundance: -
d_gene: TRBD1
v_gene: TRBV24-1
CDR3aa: ATSDLDSGQGRYEQF

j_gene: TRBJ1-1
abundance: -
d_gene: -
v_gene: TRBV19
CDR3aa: ASSGTLNTEAF

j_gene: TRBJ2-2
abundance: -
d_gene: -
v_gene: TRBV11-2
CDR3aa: ASGDFRGSAGELF

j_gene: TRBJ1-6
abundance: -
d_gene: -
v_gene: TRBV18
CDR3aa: ASSPAGPFSALH

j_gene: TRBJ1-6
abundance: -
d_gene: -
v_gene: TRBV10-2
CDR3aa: ASSESTRTNSPLH

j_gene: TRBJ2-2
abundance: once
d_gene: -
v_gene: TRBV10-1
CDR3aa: ASRRQANTGELF

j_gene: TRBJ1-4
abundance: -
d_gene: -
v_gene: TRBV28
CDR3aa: ASTLGGGREKLF

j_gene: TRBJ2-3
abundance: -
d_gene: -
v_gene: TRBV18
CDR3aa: ASSPPLAGTDTQY

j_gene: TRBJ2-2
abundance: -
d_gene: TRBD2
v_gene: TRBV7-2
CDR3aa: ASSLGIGAGGAGELF

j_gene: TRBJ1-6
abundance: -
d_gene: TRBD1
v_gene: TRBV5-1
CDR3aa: ASSYYRGRSPLH

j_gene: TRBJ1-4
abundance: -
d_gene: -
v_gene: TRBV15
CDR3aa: ATSSAFERTTNEKLF

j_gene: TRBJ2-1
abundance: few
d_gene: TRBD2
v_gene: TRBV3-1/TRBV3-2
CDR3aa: ASSQGLAGNNEQF

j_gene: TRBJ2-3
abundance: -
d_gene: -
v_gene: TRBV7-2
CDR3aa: ASSLQSRRSGVTDTQY

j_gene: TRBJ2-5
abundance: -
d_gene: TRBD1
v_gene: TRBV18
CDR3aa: ASSPQSGTGRETQY

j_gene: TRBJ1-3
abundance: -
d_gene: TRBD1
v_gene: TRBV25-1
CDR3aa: ASKTGGGYTIY

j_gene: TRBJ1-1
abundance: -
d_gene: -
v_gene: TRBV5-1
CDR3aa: ASSLAWATEAF

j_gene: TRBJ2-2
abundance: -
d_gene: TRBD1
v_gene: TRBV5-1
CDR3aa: ASIQGASSGELF

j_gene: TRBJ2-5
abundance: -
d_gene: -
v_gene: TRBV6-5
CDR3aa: ASSRQKETQY

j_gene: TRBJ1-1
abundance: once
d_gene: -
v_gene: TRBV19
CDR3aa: ASSIDPSRRNTEAF

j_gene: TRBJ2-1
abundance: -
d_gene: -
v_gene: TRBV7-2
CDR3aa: ASSLVPSGSHNEQF

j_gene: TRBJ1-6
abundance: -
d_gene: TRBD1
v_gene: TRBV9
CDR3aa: ASSDLTGGSPLH

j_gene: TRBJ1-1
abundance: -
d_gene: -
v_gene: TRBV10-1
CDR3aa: ASSFGGQGTEAF

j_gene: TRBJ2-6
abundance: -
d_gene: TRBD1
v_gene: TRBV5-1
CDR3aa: ASSEQGVGANVLT

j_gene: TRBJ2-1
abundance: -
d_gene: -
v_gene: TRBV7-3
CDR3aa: ASSFGGRYNEQF

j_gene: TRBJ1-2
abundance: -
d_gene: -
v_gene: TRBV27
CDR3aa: ASSLERPGDNNGYT

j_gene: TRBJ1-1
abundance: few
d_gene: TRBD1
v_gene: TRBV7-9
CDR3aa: ASIPTGGLGTEAF

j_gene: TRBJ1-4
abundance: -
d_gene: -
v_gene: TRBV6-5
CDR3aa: ASSSPGGEAEKLF

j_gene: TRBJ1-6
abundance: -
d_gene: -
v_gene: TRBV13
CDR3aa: ASSFMGPYNSPLH

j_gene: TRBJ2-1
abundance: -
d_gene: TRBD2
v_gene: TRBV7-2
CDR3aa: ASSLGSGGRFNEQF

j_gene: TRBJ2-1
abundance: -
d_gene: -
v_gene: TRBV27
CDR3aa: ASSRGNSYNEQF

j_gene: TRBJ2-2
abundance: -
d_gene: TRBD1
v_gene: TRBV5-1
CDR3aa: ASSQRDSGHTGELF

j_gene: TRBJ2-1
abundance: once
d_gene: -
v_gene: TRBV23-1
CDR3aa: ASSQSDDTDNEQF

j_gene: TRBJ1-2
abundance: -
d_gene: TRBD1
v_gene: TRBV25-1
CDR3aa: ASSNTGGPNYGYT

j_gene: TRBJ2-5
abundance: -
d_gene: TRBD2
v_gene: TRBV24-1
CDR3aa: ATSDLSTSGAGETQY

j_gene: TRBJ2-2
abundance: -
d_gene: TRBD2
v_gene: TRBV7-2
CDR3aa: ASTDTVTSGSYTGELF

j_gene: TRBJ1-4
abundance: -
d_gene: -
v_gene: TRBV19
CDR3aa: ASSRQKDEKLF

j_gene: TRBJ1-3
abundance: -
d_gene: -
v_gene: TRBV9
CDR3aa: ASSVRDSGNTIY

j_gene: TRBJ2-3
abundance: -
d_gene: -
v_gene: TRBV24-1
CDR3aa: ATSDWRIAEVQY

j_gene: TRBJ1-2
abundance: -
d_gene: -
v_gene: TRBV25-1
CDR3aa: ASRAIYGYT

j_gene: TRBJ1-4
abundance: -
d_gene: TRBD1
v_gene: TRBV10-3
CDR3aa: AISEPGTAEKLF

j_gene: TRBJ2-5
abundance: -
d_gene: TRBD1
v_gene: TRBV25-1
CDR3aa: ASSEWTGGTETQY